This paragraph covers one T cell receptor (beta chain) sequence. This clonotype was seen only a few times. It has no known antigen specificity. Base qualities are missing; no much larger clone stands one base away. This specimen's time point label, interpreted: patch test 2, 6 weeks after DPC sensitization. The meaning of the sample's treatment or condition label: therapeutic diphenylcyclopropenone sensitization with weekly scalp DPC. Blood at each patch-test visit was drawn before the patch test was applied. Eligible patients were aged 18 to 70, diagnosed with alopecia, deemed suitable for DPC therapy, and excluded if pregnant. Unfractionated whole blood was collected in Tempus Blood RNA tubes, and total RNA was extracted from that blood. CDR3 length: 14 amino acids, cysteine to phenylalanine. Here the CDR3 DNA is all that survives: 42 bases in frame from base 1. V is clipped by 1 base and J by 2 bases, and the sequence between their germline boundaries is 10 bases long. The germline V gene (reference sequence) gives CDR1 as DFQATT and CDR2 as SNEGSKA.

The data are from a study of human T cells and chemical hapten exposure (TCRdb year 2021). Context from the whole study: For sensitization, 2% DPC in acetone was applied to a 2 cm by 2 cm area of upper inner arm skin. Most of the patients in the cohort were female, and the cohort covered alopecia areata with under or over 50% scalp involvement, alopecia totalis and alopecia universalis. Patients additionally received weekly therapeutic DPC doses to the scalp throughout the roughly 24-week study period. In alopecia patients, the study followed how the peripheral blood TCR repertoire changed in vivo over primary and secondary sensitization to diphenylcyclopropenone (DPC), a hapten. The libraries were sequenced as a pool, and the TCR yield per sample differed mostly because of small variations in library volumes within the pool. Blood for TCR sequencing was provided by twenty-nine alopecia patients at one to four time points (pre-sensitization, 2, 6 and 24 weeks). Patient blood was sampled pre-sensitization (week 0) and at 2, 6 and about 24 weeks after DPC sensitization. Patch testing on the upper back used Finn chambers containing 0.01% DPC, with scoring done after 6 days according to International Contact Dermatitis Research Group standards. Broad study findings and their caveats: Alopecia, a presumed autoimmune disease, was present in all patients, so the immune response of the patients might differ from that of healthy individuals. DPC sensitization did not change how many TCRs were above 1 in 1000 frequency, and no evidence was found of alterations in global repertoire structure. The number of PT1 expanded TCRs positively correlated with patch test score, significant at thresholds 8, 16 and 32 but not 4. Expanded TCRs formed significantly more large CDR3 similarity clusters than pre-sensitization or healthy control sets, consistent with antigen-driven responses. Repeated subsampling changed both the strength of the expansion versus patch-test correlation and the threshold at which the correlation became significant.

Library method: RACE. The listed sequencing device is NextSeq 500. Library preparation attached unique molecular identifiers to individual cDNA molecules for quantitative, reproducible TCR counting. Both TCR alpha and TCR beta chains were sequenced from each blood RNA sample. As for the authors' bioinformatics: A median of around 100,000 TCRs per sample was observed, with a range of about 23,224 to 700,000. V, J and CDR3 annotation of the TCR reads was carried out using the Decombinator software suite. Every sample was subsampled to the same number of TCRs (28,000) for the PS versus PT1 abundance plots. Expanded TCRs were defined as absent before sensitization and observed at least eight times at the 2-week time point. Using fastp trimming at Q25 and MiXCR clonotype assembly, TCRdb reanalyzed the public sequencing data and kept in-frame beta chains. Every entry covers one CDR3 protein and lists the most common genes and DNA from its rows. These V and J calls rely on TCRdb rather than the paper's analysis. Here the sample has 84,000 or so distinct CDR3 sequences; roughly 10% occur a single time. The ten largest clones capture 2% to 2.5% of the sample.

This receptor was identified in a woman aged 25 to 39 with alopecia areata. Some clones in this sample may be carry-over from other donors' samples. This sample comprised whole blood, obtained in connection with sensitization to the hapten diphenylcyclopropenone (DPC). The rearrangement combines TRBV20-1 with TRBJ2-3, with the D gene not confidently named. The CDR3 amino acid sequence is: CSARGQPNTDTQYF. The sequenced DNA is TGCAGTGCTAGAGGTCAACCAAACACAGATACGCAGTATTTT.